Listed here are 24 T cell receptor beta chains from one sample, sequenced in a study of T cells in Graves' hyperthyroidism and ophthalmopathy. TCR beta CDR3 regions were amplified from RNA transcripts. RT-PCR in the first round (using the HTBI primer set) targeted the TCR CDR3. TCRdb itself ran the multiplex PCR reads through MiXCR, one entry per CDR3 protein. The table lists a few hundred thousand distinct CDR3 sequences, about 16% of them singletons. The sequenced material came from blood. The origin of the receptors is a woman aged 25-40 years with Graves' ophthalmopathy.

This chain uses TRBV28 with TRBJ1-1, with D perhaps TRBD1 (6 bases). V shed 2 bases and J shed 3 bases, with 10 bases lying between them. This CDR3 is built from 14 residues. From germline, CDR1 is MDHEN and CDR2 SYDVKM. The CDR3 loop is CASSLPPGDTEAFF. CDR3 coding DNA: TGTGCCAGCAGTTTACCCCCAGGGGACACTGAAGCTTTCTTT.

Ten or more counts support this clonotype. The CDR3 sequence: CASSLRGTSGRRDTQYF. Here the CDR3 DNA reads TGTGCCAGCAGCCTCCGTGGGACTAGCGGGAGGAGGGATACGCAGTATTTT. This sequence joins TRBV3-1 and TRBJ2-3; 15 bases are shared with TRBD2. This CDR3 comprises 17 residues. J lost 6 bases, V lost 4 bases, and 8 bases had no gene match. Germline V lookup: CDR1 LGHDT, CDR2 YNNKEL (reference sequence).

This clonotype occurred a few times. CDR3 sequence (DNA): TGCAGTGCTAGGGAGGGGGGATACAATGAGCAGTTCTTC. Translated: CSAREGGYNEQFF. This rearrangement joins TRBV20-1 to TRBJ2-1; the D gene could be TRBD1 or TRBD2 (6 bases each). Germline V gene sequence: CDR1 DFQATT, CDR2 SNEGSKA (reference sequence). V lost 3 bases, J lost 4 bases, and 10 bases lay in between. This CDR3 is 13 amino acids long.

This clonotype was seen at least ten times. The gene calls are TRBV20-1 and TRBJ2-1, with 10 bases fitting TRBD2. Looked up from germline, CDR1 is DFQATT and CDR2 is SNEGSKA (reference sequence). The CDR3 spans 15 residues. V lost 0 bases and J lost 3; bases outside the gene matches: 2. CDR3 DNA: TGCAGTGCTAGAGATCTAGCGGGGGTCTACAATGAGCAGTTCTTC. This gives the protein CSARDLAGVYNEQFF.

This clonotype appeared many times. The chain uses TRBV11-2 and TRBJ1-1, with D maybe TRBD1 (6 bases). This CDR3 contains 16 residues. In germline, CDR1 is SGHAT, CDR2 FQNNGV. Between the trimmed V and J ends, which lost 1 base and 1 base, there was a span of 13 bases. The CDR3: CASSLVRTDRNTEAFF. CDR3 DNA sequence: TGTGCCAGCAGCTTAGTCCGAACGGACAGGAACACTGAAGCTTTCTTT.

This clonotype was counted ten times or more. The chain uses TRBV18 and TRBJ2-1, with 8 bases matching TRBD2. This CDR3 is built from 15 residues. Germline values: CDR1 KGHSH, CDR2 LQKENI. The V segment lost 4 bases and the J segment 7 bases; nucleotides outside the gene matches: 9. The CDR3 loop reads CASSLTSGGGNEQFF. Written as DNA, the CDR3 is TGTGCCAGCTCACTCACTAGCGGAGGAGGGAATGAGCAGTTCTTC. Combining the CDR3 with reference TRBV18 and TRBJ2-1 gives the whole variable domain NAGVMQNPRHLVRRRGQEARLRCSPMKGHSHVYWYRQLPEEGLKFMVYLQKENIIDESGMPKERFSAEFPKEGPSILRIQQVVRGDSAAYFCASSLTSGGGNEQFFGPGTRLTVL.

This clonotype was recorded a few times. The chain couples TRBV6-1 to TRBJ2-7; unclear D gene. V was trimmed by 5 bases and J by 3 bases, leaving 11 bases between them. The CDR3 spans 13 residues. Germline CDR1 and CDR2: MNHNS and SASEGT. The CDR3 spells CASSKSGVYEQYF. In DNA, the CDR3 is TGTGCCAGCAGTAAGTCTGGGGTCTACGAGCAGTACTTC.

In its sample, this clonotype was seen a few times. The CDR3, as DNA: TGTGCCAGCAGTTTTGGGGCCAACGAGCAGTACTTC. Translated: CASSFGANEQYF. The chain joins TRBV12-3 or TRBV12-4 to TRBJ2-7; D possibly corresponds to TRBD1 (5 bases). V lost 3 bases and J 5 bases, leaving 8 bases between the germline ends. This CDR3 is 12 amino acids long.

This clonotype has at least ten counts. The rearrangement uses TRBV11-2 and TRBJ1-1, with D hard to call. Per germline, CDR1 SGHAT and CDR2 FQNNGV. The CDR3 is 15 amino acids. The ends were cut back, 7 bases at V and 0 bases at J, with 15 bases in the middle. The CDR3 coding sequence is TGTGCCAGCACCACCCAGACATTTTTGAACACTGAAGCTTTCTTT. Protein sequence: CASTTQTFLNTEAFF.

The V gene is TRBV11-2, the J gene TRBJ1-2; unclear D gene. The CDR3 runs to 12 residues. Trimming removed 6 bases at V and 5 bases at J, with 10 bases between. CDR1 and CDR2 from the germline V gene are SGHAT and FQNNGV. The CDR3: CASSLERYGYTF. In DNA form, the CDR3 reads TGTGCCAGCAGTTTGGAGCGATATGGCTACACCTTC.

This clonotype was counted at least ten times. V usage is TRBV2 and J usage is TRBJ2-3; TRBD2 aligns across 7 bases. The germline CDR1 and CDR2 sequences are SNHLY and FYNNEI. V trimming: 4 bases; J trimming: 4 bases; junction bases outside the gene matches: 8. This CDR3 has 15 residues. The CDR3 is CASSASSGGADTQYF. The CDR3 nucleotides are TGTGCCAGCAGTGCGTCTAGCGGAGGGGCAGATACGCAGTATTTT.

Only a few counts were recorded for this clonotype. This sequence joins TRBV9 and TRBJ2-7; 7 bases agree with TRBD1. With 0 bases clipped from V and 3 bases from J, the junction kept 6 bases outside the gene matches. From germline, CDR1 is SGDLS and CDR2 YYNGEE. CDR3 length: 15 residues. CDR3 in amino acids: CASSVAETGNYEQYF. CDR3 nucleotides: TGTGCCAGCAGCGTAGCAGAGACAGGGAACTACGAGCAGTACTTC.

Ten or more counts support this clonotype. This chain links TRBV11-2 with TRBJ2-1; D uncertain. CDR3 length: 16 residues. Germline CDR1 reads SGHAT; CDR2 reads FQNNGV. V shed 2 bases and J shed 3 bases, with 14 bases lying between them. CDR3 sequence (DNA): TGTGCCAGCAGCTTACGGTATGGCACCTACTACAATGAGCAGTTCTTC. Amino acids: CASSLRYGTYYNEQFF.

The chain uses TRBV4-1 and TRBJ2-7; 9 bases are a match to TRBD2. The germline V gene has CDR1 MGHRA and CDR2 YSYEKL. The CDR3 consists of 16 residues. V shed 7 bases, J shed 7 bases, and the junction held 17 bases outside the gene matches. The CDR3, as DNA: TGCGCCAGCACTCGTGGACTTAGCGGGAGAGGGGGGGAGCAGTACTTC. Its protein is CASTRGLSGRGGEQYF.

V is TRBV19 and J is TRBJ2-3; D not certain. V was cut by 0 bases and J by 4 bases, with 11 bases left in between. This CDR3 region has 15 residues. Germline loops: CDR1 LNHDA, CDR2 SQIVND (reference sequence). The CDR3 is CASSIDPMGPDTQYF. The CDR3 coding sequence is TGTGCCAGTAGTATAGATCCCATGGGCCCAGATACGCAGTATTTT.

This clonotype occurred a few times. This rearrangement joins TRBV5-6 to TRBJ2-4; a possible D gene is TRBD2 (5 bases). This CDR3 has 13 residues. V was pared by 1 base and J by 8 bases, with 10 bases between. Germline assignment: CDR1 SGHDT and CDR2 YYEEEE. In DNA, the CDR3 is TGTGCCAGCAGCTTGTCGGGGAGTCACATTCAGTACTTC. The encoded protein is CASSLSGSHIQYF.

This clonotype was counted between two and nine times. Being one base from a much bigger clone, this may be a read error. The chain carries TRBV11-2 and TRBJ2-1; 11 nucleotides line up with TRBD2. Germline values: CDR1 SGHAT, CDR2 FQNNGV. This CDR3 is built from 15 residues. This chain's CDR3 is CGSSQGLAVLGEQFF. DNA of the CDR3: TGTGGCAGCAGCCAGGGACTAGCGGTCCTTGGGGAGCAGTTCTTC.

Ten or more counts support this clonotype. The V call is TRBV6-2 or TRBV6-3, the J call TRBJ1-5; 11 bases are a match to TRBD1. The CDR3 sequence is 15 residues long. V shed 3 bases and J 6 bases; nucleotides not matched to a gene: 4. Per the germline V gene, CDR1 is MNHEY and CDR2 is SVGEGT. CDR3 in amino acids: CASSYGDRGFQPQHF. Here the CDR3 DNA reads TGTGCCAGCAGTTATGGGGACAGGGGGTTTCAGCCCCAGCATTTT.

Many counts were recorded for this clonotype. The chain uses TRBV28 and TRBJ2-7, with TRBD1 identical over 7 bases. The CDR3 length is 12 residues. Trimming at V came to 5 bases and at J to 4 bases, leaving 2 bases not matched to a gene. The germline CDR1 and CDR2 sequences are MDHEN and SYDVKM. This CDR3 is CASSEQGYEQYF. The CDR3 bases are TGTGCCAGCAGTGAACAGGGGTACGAGCAGTACTTC. The complete variable domain, with remaining parts taken from reference TRBV28 and TRBJ2-7, reads DVKVTQSSRYLVKRTGEKVFLECVQDMDHENMFWYRQDPGLGLRLIYFSYDVKMKEKGDIPEGYSVSREKKERFSLILESASTNQTSMYLCASSEQGYEQYFGPGTRLTVT.

The gene calls are TRBV29-1 and TRBJ2-2, with unresolved D. The V end lost 4 bases, the J end lost 3 bases, and 9 bases lay between the germline ends. The CDR3 spans 13 residues. Germline V lookup: CDR1 SQVTM, CDR2 ANQGSEA. CDR3 nucleotides: TGCAGCGTTGCTGAACCCTACACCGGGGAGCTGTTTTTT. Translated, it gives CSVAEPYTGELFF.

This clonotype was counted between two and nine times. The chain recombines TRBV18 with TRBJ2-1; the D is unclear. Trimming took 3 bases from V and 0 from J, leaving 15 bases between them. Germline lookup yields CDR1 KGHSH and CDR2 LQKENI. The CDR3 has 17 residues. In DNA, the CDR3 is TGTGCCAGCTCACCTTCGGGCCAGACCGTCTCCTACAATGAGCAGTTCTTC. This codes for CASSPSGQTVSYNEQFF.

The chain uses TRBV28 and TRBJ2-7; 11 nucleotides align to TRBD2. Germline lookup yields CDR1 MDHEN and CDR2 SYDVKM. The CDR3 is 17 amino acids. Losses at the gene ends were 4 bases for V and 1 base for J; bases not matched to a gene: 9. CDR3 coding DNA: TGTGCCAGCAGTTACGGGACTAGCGGTATTTGGTCCTACGAGCAGTACTTC. Its protein is CASSYGTSGIWSYEQYF.

This clonotype was seen a handful of times. The genes are TRBV14 and TRBJ2-7, with D hard to call. CDR3 length equals 17 residues. V lost 4 bases, J lost 2 bases, and 21 bases lay in between. Germline CDR1 reads SGHDN; CDR2 reads FVKESK. The CDR3 loop is CASSRTHPVGSTYEQYF. The CDR3 DNA is TGTGCCAGCAGCCGGACCCACCCCGTCGGGTCAACCTACGAGCAGTACTTC.

This clonotype was detected ten times or more. The genes are TRBV6-2 or TRBV6-3 and TRBJ1-1, with D unclear. CDR3 length: 15 residues. The germline V gene encodes CDR1 MNHEY and CDR2 SVGEGT. V dropped 0 bases and J dropped 1 base, with 9 bases sitting between them. This chain's CDR3 is CASSYSTLTNTEAFF. The CDR3 DNA is TGTGCCAGCAGTTACTCGACTCTTACGAACACTGAAGCTTTCTTT.